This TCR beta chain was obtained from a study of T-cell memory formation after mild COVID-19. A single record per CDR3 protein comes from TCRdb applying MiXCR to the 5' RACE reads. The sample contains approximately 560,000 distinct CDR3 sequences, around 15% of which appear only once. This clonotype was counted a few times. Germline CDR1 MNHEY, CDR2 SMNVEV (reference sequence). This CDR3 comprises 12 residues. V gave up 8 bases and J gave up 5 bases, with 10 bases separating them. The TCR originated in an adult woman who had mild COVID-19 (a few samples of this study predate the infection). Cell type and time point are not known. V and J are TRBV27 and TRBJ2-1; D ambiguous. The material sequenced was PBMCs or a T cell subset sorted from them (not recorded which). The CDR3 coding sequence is TGTGCCAGCCACAAGGCGGACAATGAGCAGTTCTTC. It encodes CASHKADNEQFF.